This TCR beta chain was profiled in a study of beta chain features in type 1 diabetes. Overall study: Cell yields, gender and age were comparable in patients and healthy donors. Taken together, all samples contributed fewer than 110 million examined sorted cells. Study results and limitations: A moderate, significant TCRB CDR3 shortening appeared in type 1 diabetes across four CD4+ subsets.

CDR3 length: 14 amino acids. The V gene lost 5 bases and the J gene lost 0 bases, with 7 bases spanning the gap. Germline-derived CDR1 and CDR2 are SEHNR and FQNEAQ (reference sequence). As every portion of the isolated RNA was reverse transcribed, the sequencing read expressed TCRB transcripts. Clones were read by immunoSEQ multiplex PCR, and TCRdb kept only the in-frame ones, dropping some. The table records some 270,000 clones, around 9.9% of them present only once. Via CD45RO/CCR7/CD25/CD127/CD95/CD27, cells of the CD4+ naive, central memory, regulatory and stem cell-like memory subsets were sorted. This clone came up a few times. Its specificity is not known. The sample holds other DNA sequences that translate to the same CDR3.

The chain employs TRBV7-9 and TRBJ1-4; D remains unclear. The sequencing input was naive CD4+ T cells from blood. This TCR was sampled from a young man with type 1 diabetes. The CDR3 DNA follows: TGTGCCAGCAGCCCGGGAGCAACTAATGAAAAACTGTTTTTT. Residues: CASSPGATNEKLFF.